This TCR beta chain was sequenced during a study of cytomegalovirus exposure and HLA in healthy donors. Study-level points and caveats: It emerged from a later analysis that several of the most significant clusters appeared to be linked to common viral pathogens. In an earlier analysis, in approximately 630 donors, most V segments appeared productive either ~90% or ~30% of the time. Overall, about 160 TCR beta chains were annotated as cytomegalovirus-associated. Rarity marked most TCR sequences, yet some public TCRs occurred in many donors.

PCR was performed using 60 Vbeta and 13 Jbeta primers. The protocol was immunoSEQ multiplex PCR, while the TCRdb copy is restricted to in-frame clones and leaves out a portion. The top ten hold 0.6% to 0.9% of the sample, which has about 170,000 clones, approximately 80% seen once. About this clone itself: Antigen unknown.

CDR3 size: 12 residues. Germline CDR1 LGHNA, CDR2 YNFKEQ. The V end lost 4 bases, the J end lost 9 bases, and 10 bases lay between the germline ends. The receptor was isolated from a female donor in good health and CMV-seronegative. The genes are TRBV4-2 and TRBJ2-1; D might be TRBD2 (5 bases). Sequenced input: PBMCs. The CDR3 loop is CASSLQEGEQFF. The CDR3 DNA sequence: TGTGCCAGCAGCCTCCAAGAGGGTGAGCAGTTCTTC.